These T cell receptor beta chains were read from a single sample in a study of blood T cell repertoires in COVID-19. Repertoires were generated with immunoSEQ multiplex PCR, while TCRdb's copy carries only in-frame clones and drops some. Found here are fewer than 350,000 clones, around nine tenths of them singletons; the top ten hold 1.7%. Sample: PBMCs or T cells enriched from blood (not recorded which). These TCRs come from a woman aged 40 to 50 who had recovered from COVID-19. The CDR3 runs from the conserved cysteine through the conserved F or W. Size tells how often a clone was seen (once, few, many) or the class of an expanded clone, and some rows leave it out.

clone_size	v_call	cdr3_aa
once	TRBV15	CATGTGPYNEQFF
-	TRBV30	CAWSPVPLTGELFF
-	TRBV20-1	CSASIGLAGGYNEQFF
-	TRBV13	CASSRRQDRTDTQYF
few	TRBV2	CASRWSSYNEQFF
-	TRBV5-6	CASSLPGLAGGVNEQFF
-	TRBV5-1	CASSLAEGGASPLHF
-	TRBV5-8	CASSSRGDYSNQPQHF
-	TRBV5-1	CASSSIAGVKTGELFF
once	TRBV11-1	CASSSRDYGYTF
-	TRBV11-2	CASSLGTPPRYEQYF
-	TRBV5-1	CASSSYGDTIYF
once	TRBV14	CASRIAGGREQYF
-	TRBV9	CASSPPHGTGVYYTF
-	TRBV5-1	CASSLAGLAGETQYF
once	TRBV7-6	CASSWDSMGEQYF
-	TRBV7-3	CASSPGRAGAYGYTF
-	TRBV7-3	CASSAQPGLAGARADTQYF
-	TRBV5-4	CASSWGTGGSGTEAFF
-	TRBV19	CASSTDRAFNYGYTF
-	TRBV4-1	CASSQDPHRASSSVLLEAFF
-	TRBV30	CALDSGQGGTEAFF
-	TRBV3-1/TRBV3-2	CASSNRDRNEQYF
-	TRBV11-1	CASLPDREGAEQFF
-	TRBV5-4	CASTRTYRGYNEQFF
-	TRBV27	CASSSRQGGYEQYF
-	TRBV4-1	CASSLQDRGAYGYTF
-	TRBV7-2	CASSHNIRGISTEAFF
-	TRBV30	CAWRGQGGKNIQYF
once	TRBV9	CASSAPSGWGELFF
-	TRBV5-1	CASSMGQGNQPQHF
-	TRBV4-3	CASSQEGGRGYTF
-	TRBV27	CASSFGLWRGSRADTQYF
-	TRBV15	CATSRDTAAGYSNQPQHF
-	TRBV6-5	CASSKDRADTEAFF
-	TRBV15	CATSRGFASGAGETQYF
once	TRBV2	CASSSTRPRAGETQYF
-	TRBV25-1	CASSDGNEKLFF
-	TRBV4-3	CASSQVLRFGEQYF
-	TRBV6-2/TRBV6-3	CASSPDTLNTEAFF
-	TRBV7-8	CASSLKGRPLGGNTIYF
-	TRBV19	CASTKFNEKLFF
-	TRBV3-1/TRBV3-2	CASRRQGSGANVLTF
-	TRBV6-6	CASSPIRGGVGNTEAFF
-	TRBV10-3	CAISTNPSGTPRGNTEAFF
-	TRBV19	CASSDFGGRAHETQYF
-	TRBV7-6	CASSLGQGARRNEQFF
once	TRBV5-4	CASSNGGSGSTDTQYF
few	TRBV6-4	CASGLAGQNEQFF
-	TRBV7-2	CASSLSVSTDTQYF